Shown below are 19 T cell receptor beta chains from a single sample sequenced in a study of T cell responses to AZD1222 COVID-19 vaccine. The protocol was immunoSEQ multiplex PCR, while the TCRdb copy is restricted to in-frame clones and leaves out a portion. The table lists about 150,000 clones, 90% of them singletons. The sequencing here drew on peripheral blood, taken on day 0 of AZD1222 vaccination. Receptor source: an adult in good health.

This chain joins TRBV25-1 and TRBJ1-5; a possible D gene is TRBD1 (5 bases). V lost 5 bases and J lost 5, with 13 bases in between. The CDR3 has 14 amino acids. Germline CDR1 is MGHDK and CDR2 is SYGVNS. CDR3 nucleotides: TGTGCCAGCAGTAAGGGAGACAGCTATCAGCCCCAGCATTTT. Translation gives CASSKGDSYQPQHF.

The chain couples TRBV3-1 (or the pseudogene TRBV3-2) to TRBJ2-7; 7 bases line up with TRBD2. CDR3 length: 14 amino acids. CDR1 and CDR2 from the germline V gene are LGHDT and YNNKEL (reference sequence). Germline trimming cut 4 bases from V and 9 bases from J; bases unmatched to any gene: 12. CDR3 residues: CASSRDYPRDGQYF. The CDR3 DNA sequence: TGTGCCAGCAGCCGGGACTACCCAAGGGACGGGCAGTACTTC.

This chain joins TRBV9 and TRBJ2-1; 15 nucleotides match TRBD2. Germline assignment: CDR1 SGDLS and CDR2 YYNGEE. CDR3 length: 20 amino acids. V lost 0 bases and J lost 9; bases outside the gene matches: 16. The CDR3 region is CASSVESWTSGRASTTEQFF. CDR3 in DNA: TGTGCCAGCAGCGTAGAATCGTGGACTAGCGGGAGGGCCTCGACGACTGAGCAGTTCTTC. The full variable domain, completed using reference TRBV9 and TRBJ2-1, is DSGVTQTPKHLITATGQRVTLRCSPRSGDLSVYWYQQSLDQGLQFLIQYYNGEERAKGNILERFSAQQFPDLHSELNLSSLELGDSALYFCASSVESWTSGRASTTEQFFGPGTRLTVL.

The rearrangement uses TRBV20-1 and TRBJ2-7; tentative D call: TRBD1 (6 bases). Trimming cost V 6 bases and J 3 bases, with 9 bases left between them. The CDR3 runs 11 residues. Germline loops: CDR1 DFQATT, CDR2 SNEGSKA (reference sequence). CDR3 sequence reads: CSAKTGYEQYF. As DNA, the CDR3 is TGCAGTGCAAAGACAGGCTACGAGCAGTACTTC.

The chain links TRBV5-1 to TRBJ2-7; 9 bases align to TRBD2. This CDR3 region has 16 residues. Germline CDR1 is SGHRS and CDR2 is YFSETQ. With 4 bases clipped from V and 2 bases from J, the junction kept 10 bases outside the gene matches. CDR3 sequence reads: CASSNFVTSGTYEQYF. DNA for the CDR3: TGCGCCAGCAGCAACTTCGTGACTAGCGGAACCTACGAGCAGTACTTC.

The chain links TRBV7-8 to TRBJ2-3; 7 bases are a match to TRBD2. The germline gives CDR1 SGHVS, CDR2 FQNEAQ. Trimming at V came to 1 base and at J to 0 bases, leaving 4 bases not matched to a gene. There are 16 residues in the CDR3. The CDR3 DNA sequence: TGTGCCAGCAGCTTAGGGCTAGCGGTTAGCACAGATACGCAGTATTTT. This gives the protein CASSLGLAVSTDTQYF.

The chain combines TRBV30 with TRBJ2-7; D perhaps matches TRBD1 (6 bases). Trimming removed 4 bases from V and 5 bases from J, with 18 bases in between. The CDR3 totals 14 residues. Germline V gene sequence: CDR1 GTSNPN, CDR2 SVGIG (reference sequence). CDR3 loop: CAWNPTGRGDEQYF. DNA for the CDR3: TGTGCCTGGAACCCGACAGGCCGAGGGGACGAGCAGTACTTC.

The V call is TRBV10-3, the J call TRBJ1-2; D ambiguous. Between the trimmed V and J ends, which lost 7 bases and 4 bases, there was a span of 13 bases. Germline V gene data show CDR1 as ENHRY and CDR2 as SYGVKD. The CDR3 contains 13 residues. CDR3 in DNA: TGTGCCATCATGTCAGCAGGCTCCTATGGCTACACCTTC. Its translation is CAIMSAGSYGYTF.

This rearrangement joins TRBV10-3 to TRBJ2-5; the D gene is possibly TRBD1 (6 bases). The germline gives CDR1 ENHRY, CDR2 SYGVKD. The V end lost 7 bases, the J end lost 0 bases, and 12 bases lay between the germline ends. This CDR3 spans 14 amino acids. The CDR3 loop is CAINHGGYQETQYF. The CDR3 coding sequence is TGTGCCATCAACCATGGGGGCTACCAAGAGACCCAGTACTTC.

The J gene is TRBJ1-1, the V gene TRBV19; tentative D call: TRBD1 (6 bases). This CDR3 region has 14 residues. Germline V gene sequence: CDR1 LNHDA, CDR2 SQIVND (reference sequence). Trimming took 2 bases from V and 4 from J, leaving 11 bases between them. The CDR3 region has the DNA TGTGCCAGTAGTATAATGGGGGCGAGCACTGAAGCTTTCTTT. Amino acid sequence: CASSIMGASTEAFF.

The chain recombines TRBV7-2 with TRBJ1-4; no clear D. The CDR3 runs 13 residues. Germline CDR1 SGHTA, CDR2 FQGNSA. The V gene lost 3 bases and the J gene lost 8 bases, with 10 bases spanning the gap. CDR3: CASSFRNGEKLFF. CDR3 nucleotides: TGTGCCAGCAGCTTCCGGAATGGGGAAAAACTGTTTTTT.

J is TRBJ2-2 and V is TRBV24-1; D unresolved. Germline CDR1 KGHDR, CDR2 SFDVKD. V gave up 0 bases and J gave up 5 bases, with 9 bases separating them. This CDR3 contains 15 residues. CDR3 nucleotide sequence: TGTGCCACCAGTGATTTGTACCGTGGGACCGGGGAGCTGTTTTTT. Translating it yields CATSDLYRGTGELFF.

In DNA, the CDR3 is TGTGCCAGCAGGACTAGCGGGAGGGGAGGCACAGATACGCAGTATTTT. Amino acid sequence: CASRTSGRGGTDTQYF. J is TRBJ2-3 and V is TRBV5-4; TRBD2 aligns across 14 bases. Per germline, CDR1 SGHNT and CDR2 YYREEE (reference sequence). V gave up 5 bases and J gave up 1 base; unmatched junction bases: 3. The CDR3 extends over 16 amino acids.

V and J are TRBV11-2 and TRBJ2-1, with 10 bases matching TRBD1. Germline lookup yields CDR1 SGHAT and CDR2 FQNNGV. The J segment lost 6 bases and the V segment lost 0 bases, leaving 17 bases of the junction unmatched. The CDR3 has 20 amino acids. CDR3: CASSLETGGLGAGEFNEQFF. Written as DNA, the CDR3 is TGTGCCAGCAGCTTAGAGACAGGGGGCCTAGGGGCGGGAGAGTTCAATGAGCAGTTCTTC.

The chain joins TRBV28 to TRBJ2-2; 7 nucleotides agree with TRBD1. From germline, CDR1 is MDHEN and CDR2 SYDVKM. Trimming cost V 6 bases and J 3 bases; bases outside gene matches: 4. The length of the CDR3 is 14 residues. The CDR3 region is CASRVQGHTGELFF. The CDR3 coding sequence is TGTGCCAGCAGGGTACAGGGGCACACCGGGGAGCTGTTTTTT.

This chain's CDR3 is CGTRDPSYEQYF. The CDR3 coding sequence is TGTGGGACGCGGGACCCGTCCTACGAGCAGTACTTC. This chain uses TRBV28 with TRBJ2-7; tentatively, D is TRBD2 (6 bases). In germline, CDR1 is MDHEN, CDR2 SYDVKM. The CDR3 sequence is 12 residues long.

V is TRBV18 and J is TRBJ2-7, with D perhaps matching TRBD1 (6 bases). Germline V lookup: CDR1 KGHSH, CDR2 LQKENI. V shed 3 bases and J shed 4 bases, with 10 bases lying between them. The CDR3 runs to 13 residues. In DNA, the CDR3 is TGTGCCAGCTCACCGTATAGGGGGTACGAGCAGTACTTC. This gives the protein CASSPYRGYEQYF.

This chain joins TRBV6-5 and TRBJ1-1; D gene uncertain. This CDR3 comprises 11 residues. Per the germline V gene, CDR1 is MNHEY and CDR2 is SVGAGI. In DNA, the CDR3 is TGTGTCACTACAGAAGGCGCTGAAGCTTTCTTT. Amino acids: CVTTEGAEAFF.

The CDR3 nucleotides are TGTGCCAGCTCCCGAGCGGGAGATGGAGATACGCAGTATTTT. Its translation is CASSRAGDGDTQYF. The V call is TRBV18, the J call TRBJ2-3, with 8 bases that match TRBD2. Looked up from germline, CDR1 is KGHSH and CDR2 is LQKENI. The V segment lost 6 bases and the J segment 5 bases; nucleotides outside the gene matches: 7. The CDR3 length is 14 residues. Together with reference TRBV18 and TRBJ2-3, the CDR3 gives the full variable domain: NAGVMQNPRHLVRRRGQEARLRCSPMKGHSHVYWYRQLPEEGLKFMVYLQKENIIDESGMPKERFSAEFPKEGPSILRIQQVVRGDSAAYFCASSRAGDGDTQYFGPGTRLTVL.